These T cell receptor beta chains were read from a single sample in a study of CD8+CD57+ T cells in acquired aplastic anemia. MiXCR, applied by TCRdb to the reads, yields one record per CDR3 protein. The sample has tens of thousands of distinct CDR3 sequences; about 50% are singletons. The sequenced sample consisted of sorted CD4+, CD8+, or CD8+CD57+ T cells (not recorded which) from PBMCs. The receptor set was obtained from a human donor in good health, serving as a control. Each CDR3 is given with its conserved first and last residue. The D gene is left open where the match is weak. A clone size is listed for some rows: how often the clone was seen (once, few, many), or a class if it is expanded.

j_gene: TRBJ2-7
abundance: medium-sized
v_gene: TRBV2
d_gene: TRBD2
CDR3aa: CASRPLAGDYEQYF
CDR3nt: TGTGCCAGCAGGCCACTAGCGGGAGATTACGAGCAGTACTTC

j_gene: TRBJ2-3
abundance: many
v_gene: TRBV19
d_gene: NA
CDR3aa: CASSRDRKSTDTQYF
CDR3nt: TGTGCCAGTAGCCGGGACCGGAAAAGCACAGATACGCAGTATTTT

j_gene: TRBJ2-7
abundance: NA
v_gene: TRBV7-4
d_gene: TRBD2
CDR3aa: CASTPARTSGSPLGEQYF
CDR3nt: TGTGCCAGCACCCCCGCGCGGACTAGCGGTTCTCCCTTGGGGGAGCAGTACTTC

j_gene: TRBJ1-1
abundance: NA
v_gene: TRBV19
d_gene: NA
CDR3aa: CASSIRGTLNTEAFF
CDR3nt: TGTGCCAGTAGTATACGGGGCACATTGAACACTGAAGCTTTCTTT

j_gene: TRBJ2-7
abundance: NA
v_gene: TRBV2
d_gene: NA
CDR3aa: CASSGGMAYEQYF
CDR3nt: TGTGCCAGCAGTGGAGGCATGGCCTACGAGCAGTACTTC

j_gene: TRBJ2-7
abundance: NA
v_gene: TRBV5-1
d_gene: TRBD2
CDR3aa: CASGTSGGYEQYF
CDR3nt: TGCGCCAGCGGGACTAGCGGGGGATACGAGCAGTACTTC

j_gene: TRBJ2-7
abundance: many
v_gene: TRBV18
d_gene: NA
CDR3aa: CASSPQKGFYEQYF
CDR3nt: TGTGCCAGCTCACCCCAAAAGGGATTCTACGAGCAGTACTTC

j_gene: TRBJ1-5
abundance: few
v_gene: TRBV19
d_gene: TRBD1
CDR3aa: CASEIGQGNQPQHF
CDR3nt: TGTGCCAGTGAAATAGGACAGGGCAATCAGCCCCAGCATTTT

j_gene: TRBJ1-1
abundance: once
v_gene: TRBV10-3
d_gene: NA
CDR3aa: CASSYSSTQERGTEAFF
CDR3nt: TGTGCCAGCAGTTACTCCTCGACTCAAGAGAGGGGCACTGAAGCTTTCTTT

j_gene: TRBJ1-1
abundance: NA
v_gene: TRBV19
d_gene: NA
CDR3aa: CANEGYTEAFF
CDR3nt: TGTGCCAACGAGGGGTACACTGAAGCTTTCTTT

j_gene: TRBJ2-7
abundance: NA
v_gene: TRBV15
d_gene: TRBD2
CDR3aa: CATRASSGGNYEQYF
CDR3nt: TGTGCCACCAGGGCCTCTAGCGGGGGAAACTACGAGCAGTACTTC

j_gene: TRBJ2-7
abundance: NA
v_gene: TRBV29-1
d_gene: TRBD1
CDR3aa: CSVEDRTGGRQYF
CDR3nt: TGCAGCGTTGAAGATCGCACAGGGGGAAGGCAGTACTTC

j_gene: TRBJ2-2
abundance: NA
v_gene: TRBV5-4
d_gene: TRBD1
CDR3aa: CASNFGQGELFF
CDR3nt: TGTGCCAGTAACTTTGGACAGGGAGAGCTGTTTTTT

j_gene: TRBJ2-2
abundance: many
v_gene: TRBV7-9
d_gene: TRBD2
CDR3aa: CASSLHSLAVNTGELFF
CDR3nt: TGTGCCAGCAGCCTCCACTCGCTAGCGGTGAACACCGGGGAGCTGTTTTTT

j_gene: TRBJ2-1
abundance: many
v_gene: TRBV20-1
d_gene: NA
CDR3aa: CSARELPEQFF
CDR3nt: TGCAGTGCTAGAGAACTCCCTGAGCAGTTCTTC

j_gene: TRBJ2-1
abundance: NA
v_gene: TRBV15
d_gene: TRBD2
CDR3aa: CATSGPGLAGGRDEQFF
CDR3nt: TGTGCCACCAGCGGTCCGGGTCTGGCGGGAGGGCGAGATGAGCAGTTCTTC

j_gene: TRBJ1-3
abundance: many
v_gene: TRBV18
d_gene: NA
CDR3aa: CASSPTGPSGNTIYF
CDR3nt: TGTGCCAGCTCACCAACCGGTCCCTCTGGAAACACCATATATTTT

j_gene: TRBJ2-7
abundance: NA
v_gene: TRBV10-3
d_gene: TRBD2
CDR3aa: CAIRPTSGIAYEQYF
CDR3nt: TGTGCCATCAGGCCCACTAGCGGGATAGCCTACGAGCAGTACTTC

j_gene: TRBJ2-2
abundance: many
v_gene: TRBV7-7
d_gene: NA
CDR3aa: CASSPINGAGELFF
CDR3nt: TGTGCTAGCAGCCCAATAAATGGGGCCGGGGAGCTGTTTTTT

j_gene: TRBJ2-2
abundance: many
v_gene: TRBV28
d_gene: TRBD2
CDR3aa: CASSQRGNGELFF
CDR3nt: TGTGCCAGCAGCCAGCGGGGAAACGGGGAGCTGTTTTTT

j_gene: TRBJ2-7
abundance: NA
v_gene: TRBV7-2
d_gene: NA
CDR3aa: CASSLGIGEQYF
CDR3nt: TGTGCCAGCAGCTTAGGGATCGGCGAGCAGTACTTC

j_gene: TRBJ2-5
abundance: few
v_gene: TRBV2
d_gene: NA
CDR3aa: CASSESLIETQYF
CDR3nt: TGTGCCAGCAGTGAAAGCCTCATAGAGACCCAGTACTTC

j_gene: TRBJ2-7
abundance: NA
v_gene: TRBV3-1
d_gene: NA
CDR3aa: CASSQVDYEQYF
CDR3nt: TGTGCCAGCAGCCAAGTAGACTACGAGCAGTACTTC

j_gene: TRBJ2-7
abundance: NA
v_gene: TRBV19
d_gene: NA
CDR3aa: CASSGGLMSSYEQYF
CDR3nt: TGTGCCAGTAGTGGGGGGCTGATGTCCTCCTACGAGCAGTACTTC

j_gene: TRBJ2-1
abundance: NA
v_gene: TRBV24-1
d_gene: NA
CDR3aa: CATSGARVYNEQFF
CDR3nt: TGTGCCACCAGTGGGGCAAGGGTGTACAATGAGCAGTTCTTC

j_gene: TRBJ1-6
abundance: NA
v_gene: TRBV7-9
d_gene: NA
CDR3aa: CASSTGSTYNSPLHF
CDR3nt: TGTGCCAGCAGCACAGGGTCAACGTATAATTCACCCCTCCACTTT

j_gene: TRBJ2-2
abundance: NA
v_gene: TRBV5-1
d_gene: NA
CDR3aa: CASQSGNTGELFF
CDR3nt: TGCGCCAGCCAAAGCGGGAACACCGGGGAGCTGTTTTTT

j_gene: TRBJ2-1
abundance: NA
v_gene: TRBV11-2
d_gene: NA
CDR3aa: CASSLRTVPREQFF
CDR3nt: TGTGCCAGCAGCCTCCGGACAGTCCCACGTGAGCAGTTCTTC

j_gene: TRBJ1-2
abundance: medium-sized
v_gene: TRBV15
d_gene: TRBD1
CDR3aa: CATSTGQGEGYTF
CDR3nt: TGTGCCACCAGCACTGGACAGGGGGAGGGCTACACCTTC

j_gene: TRBJ2-7
abundance: many
v_gene: TRBV6-1
d_gene: NA
CDR3aa: CASSRDRAYEQYF
CDR3nt: TGTGCCAGCAGTCGGGACCGAGCATACGAGCAGTACTTC

j_gene: TRBJ2-1
abundance: many
v_gene: TRBV30
d_gene: TRBD2
CDR3aa: CAWIQGLAGAGEQFF
CDR3nt: TGTGCCTGGATACAGGGACTAGCGGGAGCGGGTGAGCAGTTCTTC

j_gene: TRBJ1-3
abundance: NA
v_gene: TRBV30
d_gene: NA
CDR3aa: CAWNKQGGSGNTIYF
CDR3nt: TGTGCCTGGAATAAGCAGGGAGGATCTGGAAACACCATATATTTT

j_gene: TRBJ2-2
abundance: many
v_gene: TRBV6-1
d_gene: TRBD2
CDR3aa: CASSKLAGGNTGELFF
CDR3nt: TGTGCCAGCAGTAAGCTAGCGGGAGGGAACACCGGGGAGCTGTTTTTT

j_gene: TRBJ2-3
abundance: many
v_gene: TRBV4-2
d_gene: NA
CDR3aa: CASSLTNWRRLPSTDTQYF
CDR3nt: TGTGCCAGCAGCCTCACCAATTGGCGGAGATTGCCTAGCACAGATACGCAGTATTTT

j_gene: TRBJ2-5
abundance: few
v_gene: TRBV20-1
d_gene: TRBD1
CDR3aa: CSAHNGTGRLGTQYF
CDR3nt: TGCAGTGCCCATAACGGGACAGGGAGGTTGGGGACCCAGTACTTC

j_gene: TRBJ1-1
abundance: many
v_gene: TRBV4-1
d_gene: TRBD1
CDR3aa: CASSKGGQGGVRMNTEAFF
CDR3nt: TGCGCCAGCAGTAAAGGAGGACAGGGAGGTGTTAGGATGAACACTGAAGCTTTCTTT

j_gene: TRBJ1-2
abundance: NA
v_gene: TRBV20-1
d_gene: NA
CDR3aa: CSANGYTF
CDR3nt: TGCAGTGCCAATGGCTACACCTTC

j_gene: TRBJ1-4
abundance: few
v_gene: TRBV19
d_gene: NA
CDR3aa: CASSSDREKLFF
CDR3nt: TGTGCCAGTAGTAGCGACAGGGAAAAACTGTTTTTT

j_gene: TRBJ2-3
abundance: NA
v_gene: TRBV2
d_gene: TRBD2
CDR3aa: CASSASGSEVDTQYF
CDR3nt: TGTGCCAGCAGCGCTAGCGGGAGTGAAGTTGATACGCAGTATTTT

j_gene: TRBJ1-6
abundance: few
v_gene: TRBV25-1
d_gene: NA
CDR3aa: CASSDQIPYSPLHF
CDR3nt: TGTGCCAGCAGTGACCAGATCCCCTATTCACCCCTCCACTTT

j_gene: TRBJ1-1
abundance: NA
v_gene: TRBV19
d_gene: NA
CDR3aa: CASCYGGNTEAFF
CDR3nt: TGTGCCAGTTGTTACGGGGGGAACACTGAAGCTTTCTTT

j_gene: TRBJ2-7
abundance: many
v_gene: TRBV4-1
d_gene: NA
CDR3aa: CASSQVQLFYEQYF
CDR3nt: TGCGCCAGCAGCCAAGTCCAGCTCTTCTACGAGCAGTACTTC

j_gene: TRBJ2-3
abundance: NA
v_gene: TRBV10-3
d_gene: TRBD2
CDR3aa: CAISEWRSGDEQYF
CDR3nt: TGTGCCATCAGTGAGTGGCGGAGCGGGGATGAGCAGTATTTT

j_gene: TRBJ2-7
abundance: NA
v_gene: TRBV2
d_gene: TRBD1
CDR3aa: CASSSDRVYEQYF
CDR3nt: TGTGCCAGCAGTTCGGACAGGGTATACGAGCAGTACTTC

j_gene: TRBJ2-1
abundance: many
v_gene: TRBV5-1
d_gene: NA
CDR3aa: CASSLEGLNEQFF
CDR3nt: TGCGCCAGCAGCTTGGAGGGGTTAAATGAGCAGTTCTTC

j_gene: TRBJ2-1
abundance: few
v_gene: TRBV19
d_gene: NA
CDR3aa: CASSIAPASHNEQFF
CDR3nt: TGTGCCAGTAGTATAGCCCCTGCCTCCCACAATGAGCAGTTCTTC

j_gene: TRBJ2-7
abundance: NA
v_gene: TRBV29-1
d_gene: NA
CDR3aa: CSVEDPAGGSTYEQYF
CDR3nt: TGCAGCGTTGAAGATCCAGCCGGCGGGTCGACCTACGAGCAGTACTTC